A selection of T cell receptor beta chains follows, all from one sample in a study of immune cell composition in non-small cell lung cancer. The protocol was immunoSEQ multiplex PCR, while the TCRdb copy is restricted to in-frame clones and leaves out a portion. Of 6,500 to 8,000 clones in the sample, approximately 84% were seen once. The sequenced material came from non-adjacent lung tissue. The receptor set was obtained from a human donor with non-small cell lung cancer. Both conserved end residues are part of each CDR3. Each record gives: D gene, J gene, clone size, CDR3 length, V gene, CDR3 DNA, CDR3 protein. A D gene is named only where the DNA matches it firmly. Part of the rows lack a size; the others show once, few, many or a class for expanded clones.

.,TRBJ1-4,.,15,TRBV15,TGTGCCACCAGCAGGGGGGGGGCAGGGAATGAAAAACTGTTTTTT,CATSRGGAGNEKLFF
TRBD1,TRBJ1-1,.,14,TRBV5-4,TGTGCCAGCAGCTACGGACAGGGGAACACTGAAGCTTTCTTT,CASSYGQGNTEAFF
TRBD2,TRBJ2-3,.,14,TRBV6-1,TGTGCCACCCGGACTAGCGGGGGGACAGATACGCAGTATTTT,CATRTSGGTDTQYF
.,TRBJ1-2,.,11,TRBV30,TGTGCCTGGAGTGAGGGGAGAAGCTACACCTTC,CAWSEGRSYTF
.,TRBJ2-3,.,16,TRBV7-3,TGTGCCAGCAGCCCCGGGACTTTACCTAGCACAGATACGCAGTATTTT,CASSPGTLPSTDTQYF
.,TRBJ1-2,.,14,TRBV7-3,TGTGCCAGCAGCTCCCAAGGGAATAGTTATGGCTACACCTTC,CASSSQGNSYGYTF
.,TRBJ2-1,.,11,TRBV29-1,TGCAGCGTTCAGGGGGGAGATGAGCAGTTCTTC,CSVQGGDEQFF
TRBD1,TRBJ1-5,.,16,TRBV19,TGTGCCAGTAGTACGACAGGGAAACTGAACAATCAGCCCCAGCATTTT,CASSTTGKLNNQPQHF
.,TRBJ1-2,.,12,TRBV6-5,TGTGCCGTCAGGGGAAGAGTCTATGGCTACACCTTC,CAVRGRVYGYTF
.,TRBJ1-2,.,15,TRBV5-4,TGTGCCAGCAGCCAAGATGGAGGACGCACCTATGGCTACACCTTC,CASSQDGGRTYGYTF
.,TRBJ1-2,few,13,TRBV10-3,TGTGCCATCAGGTCACCAGGGAACTATGGCTACACCTTC,CAIRSPGNYGYTF
.,TRBJ2-2,.,14,TRBV7-9,TGTGCCAGCAGCTTACAACAGGAGGCCGGGGAGCTGTTTTTT,CASSLQQEAGELFF
TRBD1,TRBJ1-6,medium-sized,15,TRBV27,TGTGCCAGCACTCCCTCGGGACAGGGGAATTCACCCCTCCACTTT,CASTPSGQGNSPLHF
.,TRBJ1-3,.,14,TRBV2,TGTGCCAGCAGTTTTTCAGGGGCTGGAAACACCATATATTTT,CASSFSGAGNTIYF
TRBD1,TRBJ1-2,.,14,TRBV7-9,TGTGCCAGCAGGCCGGACAGGGGGCGCGGTGGCTACACCTTC,CASRPDRGRGGYTF
TRBD1,TRBJ1-1,.,12,TRBV29-1,TGCAGCGCACACAGGGGGAACACTGAAGCTTTCTTT,CSAHRGNTEAFF
.,TRBJ1-3,once,15,TRBV6-1,TGTGCCAGCAGGGGGAGGGATCTGGCTGGAAACACCATATATTTT,CASRGRDLAGNTIYF
.,TRBJ2-2,.,12,TRBV10-3,TGTGCCATCGACGGAGACACCGGGGAGCTGTTTTTT,CAIDGDTGELFF
.,TRBJ1-1,.,13,TRBV19,TGTGCCAGTAGTATGGGAGGGGGCACTGAAGCTTTCTTT,CASSMGGGTEAFF
TRBD1,TRBJ1-2,.,14,TRBV30,TGTGCCTCTCCGGGACAGGGGTACTCTAGTGGCTACACCTTC,CASPGQGYSSGYTF
.,TRBJ2-1,.,13,TRBV6-5,TGTGCCAGCAGTTATTTTAGGTTTGATGAGCAGTTCTTC,CASSYFRFDEQFF
.,TRBJ1-1,.,12,TRBV11-2,TGTGCCAGCAGCCTTCAGGGCATTGAAGCTTTCTTT,CASSLQGIEAFF
.,TRBJ1-5,.,15,TRBV30,TGTGCCTGGAGTCGGGGAGGGGTTCGCAATCAGCCCCAGCATTTT,CAWSRGGVRNQPQHF
.,TRBJ2-7,.,14,TRBV6-6,TGTGCCAGCATCTCCCGAGGGGTCTCCTACGAGCAGTACTTC,CASISRGVSYEQYF
.,TRBJ2-3,.,14,TRBV2,TGTGCCAGCAAGAGCGTAGCGGGCACAGATACGCAGTATTTT,CASKSVAGTDTQYF
.,TRBJ2-7,once,13,TRBV11-1,TGTGCCAGCAGCCCAAGCCCCGGGACCGAGCAGTACTTC,CASSPSPGTEQYF
.,TRBJ1-2,once,13,TRBV2,TGTGCCAGCAGTCTCGAGGCTTCAAGTGGCTACACCTTC,CASSLEASSGYTF
.,TRBJ2-7,.,15,TRBV4-3,TGCGCCAGCAGCCAAGATCAGGGGATCTCCTACGAGCAGTACTTC,CASSQDQGISYEQYF
.,TRBJ2-7,.,15,TRBV27,TGTGCCAGCAGTTTATGGGCCGGAGAAATCTACGAGCAGTACTTC,CASSLWAGEIYEQYF
.,TRBJ1-6,.,14,TRBV19,TGTGCCAGTAGTATCCGACAGGAAAATTCACCCCTCCACTTT,CASSIRQENSPLHF
.,TRBJ2-7,.,17,TRBV4-2,TGTGCCAGCAGCAAAGACGGCTCCAGTGACCTAGCCTACGAGCAGTACTTC,CASSKDGSSDLAYEQYF
.,TRBJ1-6,.,14,TRBV9,TGTGCCAGCAGCGTAGCTAGGTCGGAGTCACCCCTCCACTTT,CASSVARSESPLHF
.,TRBJ1-1,once,10,TRBV30,TGTGCCTGCTCCAACACTGAAGCTTTCTTT,CACSNTEAFF
TRBD2,TRBJ2-1,.,18,TRBV7-3,TGTGCCAGCAGCTTAACGTTGGTAAGCGGGGCGCCATACAATGAGCAGTTCTTC,CASSLTLVSGAPYNEQFF
.,TRBJ1-2,.,12,TRBV19,TGTGCCAGTAGTACGGGGGACTATGGCTACACCTTC,CASSTGDYGYTF
.,TRBJ2-6,.,16,TRBV5-5,TGTGCCAGCATCCCCGCGGAAGCCTCTTGGGCCAACGTCCTGACTTTC,CASIPAEASWANVLTF
.,TRBJ1-1,once,13,TRBV19,TGTGCCAGTAGTGCCCAGGTGAACACTGAAGCTTTCTTT,CASSAQVNTEAFF